The 11 T cell receptor beta chains listed next were all sequenced from one sample in a study of blood T cell repertoires in COVID-19. Profiling relied on immunoSEQ multiplex PCR, and the TCRdb table lists in-frame clones only, not all of them. The data show about 410,000 clones, approximately 90% seen once. Sequences were obtained from peripheral blood. Every receptor here comes from a woman aged 40 to 50 with COVID-19, enrolled during active disease.

V is TRBV9 and J is TRBJ1-4; tentative D call: TRBD1 (6 bases). The CDR3 covers 18 residues. In germline, CDR1 is SGDLS, CDR2 YYNGEE. V dropped 3 bases and J dropped 8 bases, with 26 bases sitting between them. The CDR3 DNA reads as TGTGCCAGCAGCGCCATTGCGGGGGGCGATTCCGGAAGGGAAAAACTGTTTTTT. Protein: CASSAIAGGDSGREKLFF.

The V and J genes are TRBV27 and TRBJ2-5, with D hard to call. There are 14 residues in the CDR3. The V and J ends lost 6 bases and 1 base respectively, with 12 bases between them. Germline-derived CDR1 and CDR2 are MNHEY and SMNVEV (reference sequence). This CDR3 reads CASSFEGGQETQYF. The CDR3 DNA reads TGTGCCAGCAGCTTCGAAGGCGGCCAAGAGACCCAGTACTTC.

Remarks on this clone: Other DNA sequences of this sample code for an identical CDR3. The J gene is TRBJ1-1, the V gene TRBV30; 9 bases agree with TRBD1. CDR3 length equals 13 residues. Germline CDR1 reads GTSNPN; CDR2 reads SVGIG (reference sequence). V shed 3 bases and J 4 bases; nucleotides not matched to a gene: 3. The CDR3 DNA sequence: TGTGCCTGGAGCCGGGACAGGGTCACTGAAGCTTTCTTT. Protein product: CAWSRDRVTEAFF. The variable domain in full, completed from reference TRBV30 and TRBJ1-1, reads SQTIHQWPATLVQPVGSPLSLECTVEGTSNPNLYWYRQAAGRGLQLLFYSVGIGQISSEVPQNLSASRPQDRQFILSSKKLLLSDSGFYLCAWSRDRVTEAFFGQGTRLTVV.

As for this clone: The same CDR3 arises from other DNA sequences in this sample as well. The rearrangement joins TRBV28 to TRBJ1-5; a weak D match, TRBD1 (6 bases). The V end lost 6 bases, the J end lost 5 bases, and 14 bases lay between the germline ends. This CDR3 region has 14 residues. From germline, CDR1 is MDHEN and CDR2 SYDVKM. CDR3 protein: CASRPGEGYQPQHF. The CDR3, as DNA: TGTGCCAGCAGGCCAGGGGAGGGCTATCAGCCCCAGCATTTT.

With regard to this clone: Other DNA variants within this sample encode the same CDR3. The chain links TRBV6-2 or TRBV6-3 to TRBJ1-1; D remains ambiguous. Germline-derived CDR1 and CDR2 are MNHEY and SVGEGT. V was clipped by 2 bases and J by 1 base, with 5 bases between them. The CDR3 runs to 13 residues. CDR3: CASSYGGNTEAFF. The CDR3 DNA follows: TGTGCCAGCAGTTACGGCGGGAACACTGAAGCTTTCTTT.

The chain employs TRBV18 and TRBJ1-6; tentative D call: TRBD1 (6 bases). The germline gives CDR1 KGHSH, CDR2 LQKENI. The CDR3 is 16 amino acids. Trimming shortened V by 1 base and J by 6 bases, and 13 bases separated the two germline ends. In DNA form, the CDR3 reads TGTGCCAGCTCACCACTCCCCGGGACACCTAATTCACCCCTCCACTTT. Its protein product is CASSPLPGTPNSPLHF.

V usage is TRBV7-2 and J usage is TRBJ1-1, with D possibly matching TRBD1 (5 bases). The CDR3 loop spans 12 amino acids. The V gene lost 6 bases and the J gene lost 3 bases, with 8 bases spanning the gap. Looked up from germline, CDR1 is SGHTA and CDR2 is FQGNSA. In DNA, the CDR3 is TGTGCCAGCAGGTTACAGGACACTGAAGCTTTCTTT. Its protein product is CASRLQDTEAFF.

The chain links TRBV29-1 to TRBJ1-1; possibly TRBD1 for D (5 bases). This CDR3 comprises 13 residues. Trimming removed 1 base at V and 6 bases at J, with 12 bases between. The germline V gene has CDR1 SQVTM and CDR2 ANQGSEA. The chain's CDR3 is CSVEGGLRAEAFF. CDR3 DNA: TGCAGCGTTGAAGGGGGCCTCCGGGCTGAAGCTTTCTTT.

V gene TRBV27 combines with J gene TRBJ2-5; D is possibly TRBD2 (5 bases). V dropped 6 bases and J dropped 1 base, with 12 bases sitting between them. The CDR3 length is 14 residues. Germline V gene data show CDR1 as MNHEY and CDR2 as SMNVEV (reference sequence). CDR3 nucleotides: TGTGCCAGCAGCAAATACGGACTCCAAGAGACCCAGTACTTC. It translates to CASSKYGLQETQYF.

The chain joins TRBV19 to TRBJ2-2; no definite D call. The CDR3 length is 16 residues. Germline CDR1 and CDR2: LNHDA and SQIVND (reference sequence). The V and J ends lost 3 bases and 3 bases respectively, with 14 bases between them. The CDR3 is CASSMRVRFDTGELFF. CDR3 DNA sequence: TGTGCCAGTAGTATGAGAGTCCGTTTTGACACCGGGGAGCTGTTTTTT.

This sequence joins TRBV10-3 and TRBJ2-7, with D tentatively TRBD1 (6 bases). The CDR3 has 18 amino acids. V was pared by 2 bases and J by 3 bases, with 23 bases between. Germline V gives CDR1 ENHRY, CDR2 SYGVKD. The CDR3 sequence is CAISEPSFSQGKVYEQYF. The CDR3 coding sequence is TGTGCCATCAGTGAGCCTAGCTTCTCGCAGGGGAAAGTCTACGAGCAGTACTTC.